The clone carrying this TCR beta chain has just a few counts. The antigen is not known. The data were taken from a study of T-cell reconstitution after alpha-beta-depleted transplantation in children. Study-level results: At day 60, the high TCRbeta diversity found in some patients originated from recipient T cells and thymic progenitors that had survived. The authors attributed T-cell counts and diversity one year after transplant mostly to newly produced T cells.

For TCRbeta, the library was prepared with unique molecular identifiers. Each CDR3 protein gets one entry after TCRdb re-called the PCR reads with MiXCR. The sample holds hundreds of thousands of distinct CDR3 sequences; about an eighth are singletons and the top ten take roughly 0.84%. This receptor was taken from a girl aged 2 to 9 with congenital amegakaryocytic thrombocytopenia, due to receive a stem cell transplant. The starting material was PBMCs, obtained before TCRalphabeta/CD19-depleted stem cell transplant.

For the CDR3, the DNA is TGTGCCAGCCATAGTCCCCAAGAGACCCAGTACTTC. Its protein is CASHSPQETQYF. The rearrangement uses TRBV28 and TRBJ2-5; D uncertain. CDR1 and CDR2 from the germline V gene are MDHEN and SYDVKM. There are 12 residues in the CDR3. V lost 8 bases and J lost 1, with 8 bases in between.